These 19 T cell receptor beta chains share one sample of origin, sequenced in a study of blood T cell repertoires in COVID-19. The method was immunoSEQ multiplex PCR; TCRdb's version includes in-frame clones alone and lacks a portion of them. This sample has about 210,000 clones, with about nine tenths found just once. The sample taken for sequencing was peripheral blood. These receptors originate from a woman aged 70-85 years with acute or convalescent COVID-19.

This chain links TRBV10-1 with TRBJ1-3, with unresolved D. Germline values: CDR1 WNHNN, CDR2 SYGVQD (reference sequence). V was cut by 9 bases and J by 0 bases, with 12 bases left in between. The CDR3 is made up of 14 amino acids. The CDR3 is CARALSSSGNTIYF. CDR3 DNA sequence: TGCGCCAGAGCCCTCTCTTCCTCTGGAAACACCATATATTTT.

J is TRBJ1-1 and V is TRBV5-6; 9 positions match TRBD1. V trimming: 2 bases; J trimming: 5 bases; junction bases outside the gene matches: 4. Looked up from germline, CDR1 is SGHDT and CDR2 is YYEEEE. The CDR3 spans 14 residues. CDR3 nucleotide sequence: TGTGCCAGCAGCTTTTGGGACAGGGAAACTGAAGCTTTCTTT. Translated: CASSFWDRETEAFF. Full variable domain (remainder filled in from reference TRBV5-6 and TRBJ1-1): DAGVTQSPTHLIKTRGQQVTLRCSPKSGHDTVSWYQQALGQGPQFIFQYYEEEERQRGNFPDRFSGHQFPNYSSELNVNALLLGDSALYLCASSFWDRETEAFFGQGTRLTVV.

The J gene is TRBJ1-2, the V gene TRBV27, with 8 bases that match TRBD1. The J segment lost 3 bases and the V segment lost 4 bases, leaving 10 bases of the junction unmatched. Germline CDR1 reads MNHEY; CDR2 reads SMNVEV (reference sequence). CDR3 size: 16 residues. The CDR3 coding sequence is TGTGCCAGCAGTTCGGGTCGGACAGGGAAGGACTATGGCTACACCTTC. Translating gives CASSSGRTGKDYGYTF.

The gene calls are TRBV10-3 and TRBJ1-3; D gene ambiguous. V lost 3 bases and J 6 bases, leaving 6 bases between the germline ends. Germline loops: CDR1 ENHRY, CDR2 SYGVKD. This CDR3 region has 12 residues. The CDR3 sequence: CAISEAENTIYF. Written as DNA, the CDR3 is TGTGCCATCAGTGAAGCGGAAAACACCATATATTTT.

This clone was counted only a few times. The gene calls are TRBV19 and TRBJ2-7; 7 bases map to TRBD1. The germline CDR1 and CDR2 sequences are LNHDA and SQIVND (reference sequence). CDR3 length equals 15 residues. Trimming took 0 bases from V and 6 from J; bases not matched to a gene: 8. CDR3 sequence (DNA): TGTGCCAGTAGTATAGACAGGGGGACAAAGCGCGAGCAGTACTTC. Translating it yields CASSIDRGTKREQYF.

The chain links TRBV11-3 to TRBJ2-1; 8 bases line up with TRBD2. Germline V lookup: CDR1 SGHNT, CDR2 YENEEA. The CDR3 consists of 14 residues. The V gene end was trimmed by 1 base and the J gene end by 9 bases; junction bases not matched to a gene: 5. In DNA form, the CDR3 reads TGTGCCAGCAGCTTAGTGGCGGGAGGCGGTGAGCAGTTCTTC. This codes for CASSLVAGGGEQFF. Full variable domain (outside the CDR3, taken from reference TRBV11-3 and TRBJ2-1): EAGVVQSPRYKIIEKKQPVAFWCNPISGHNTLYWYLQNLGQGPELLIRYENEEAVDDSQLPKDRFSAERLKGVDSTLKIQPAELGDSAVYLCASSLVAGGGEQFFGPGTRLTVL.

The rearrangement joins TRBV7-9 to TRBJ1-1, with a weak D call TRBD1 (5 bases). CDR3 length: 15 residues. Trimming removed 5 bases from V and 3 bases from J, with 16 bases in between. Germline V gene sequence: CDR1 SEHNR, CDR2 FQNEAQ (reference sequence). In DNA form, the CDR3 reads TGTGCCAGCAGCCTGACATCTGGGGCCGACACTGAAGCTTTCTTT. This gives the protein CASSLTSGADTEAFF.

The DNA for the CDR3 is TGTGCCAGCTCAAGACAGGGGGCGGGTCAGCCCCAGCATTTT. This translates into CASSRQGAGQPQHF. The gene calls are TRBV18 and TRBJ1-5; 10 bases map to TRBD1. The CDR3 extends over 14 amino acids. Germline V gene data show CDR1 as KGHSH and CDR2 as LQKENI. V shed 5 bases and J 6 bases; nucleotides not matched to a gene: 4.

The rearrangement uses TRBV10-1 and TRBJ2-1; 9 nucleotides line up with TRBD2. V lost 9 bases to trimming and J lost 8 bases; unmatched junction nucleotides: 8. CDR3 size: 13 residues. Germline lookup yields CDR1 WNHNN and CDR2 SYGVQD (reference sequence). The CDR3 protein is CASNLAGADEQFF. CDR3 coding DNA: TGCGCCAGTAACTTAGCGGGGGCGGATGAGCAGTTCTTC.

The chain carries TRBV11-2 and TRBJ1-5, with 10 bases lining up with TRBD1. V shed 5 bases and J 6 bases; nucleotides not matched to a gene: 7. CDR3 length: 15 amino acids. Germline V gives CDR1 SGHAT, CDR2 FQNNGV. The CDR3 coding sequence is TGTGCCAGCAGCCCTGGGACAGGGGAGGGTCAGCCCCAGCATTTT. Encoded protein: CASSPGTGEGQPQHF. Variable domain in full (rest from reference TRBV11-2 and TRBJ1-5): EAGVAQSPRYKIIEKRQSVAFWCNPISGHATLYWYQQILGQGPKLLIQFQNNGVVDDSQLPKDRFSAERLKGVDSTLKIQPAKLEDSAVYLCASSPGTGEGQPQHFGDGTRLSIL.

This CDR3 reads CASRPGIGSPLHF. The CDR3 DNA sequence: TGTGCCAGCAGGCCGGGAATCGGGTCACCCCTCCACTTT. This rearrangement joins TRBV2 to TRBJ1-6; D remains unclear. V was clipped by 6 bases and J by 10 bases, with 13 bases between them. CDR3 size: 13 residues. Germline V gene sequence: CDR1 SNHLY, CDR2 FYNNEI.

J is TRBJ2-7 and V is TRBV18; unclear D gene. V was clipped by 5 bases and J by 0 bases, with 14 bases between them. Germline V gene sequence: CDR1 KGHSH, CDR2 LQKENI. The CDR3 is 15 amino acids. CDR3 amino acids: CASSRTGSLSYEQYF. For the CDR3, the DNA is TGTGCCAGCTCAAGAACCGGGTCCCTCTCCTACGAGCAGTACTTC.

J is TRBJ2-6 and V is TRBV19; D gene unclear. The V end was cut by 8 bases, the J end by 0 bases, with 14 bases between. This CDR3 region has 16 residues. CDR1 LNHDA and CDR2 SQIVND come from the germline V gene (reference sequence). Written as DNA, the CDR3 is TGTGCCAGTTTTCCTACAGCCATCTCTGGGGCCAACGTCCTGACTTTC. This encodes CASFPTAISGANVLTF.

V and J are TRBV5-1 and TRBJ1-1; D might be TRBD1 (6 bases). The CDR3 extends over 15 amino acids. V was shortened by 2 bases and J by 0 bases, with 11 bases between the two germline ends. Germline V gene data show CDR1 as SGHRS and CDR2 as YFSETQ. CDR3 residues: CASSLQGVMNTEAFF. The CDR3 DNA follows: TGCGCCAGCAGCTTACAGGGAGTCATGAACACTGAAGCTTTCTTT.

The chain uses TRBV15 and TRBJ2-5; the D gene is possibly TRBD2 (6 bases). The V gene lost 6 bases and the J gene lost 1 base, with 12 bases spanning the gap. The CDR3 has 14 residues. Per germline, CDR1 LNHNV and CDR2 YYDKDF (reference sequence). The CDR3 coding sequence is TGTGCCACCAGAAGCCGGGAGCCCCAAGAGACCCAGTACTTC. It translates to CATRSREPQETQYF.

This clone was detected only once. The V and J genes are TRBV7-2 and TRBJ1-4, with D unresolved. CDR3 length: 13 residues. The V end was cut by 5 bases, the J end by 7 bases, with 11 bases between. From germline, CDR1 is SGHTA and CDR2 FQGNSA. The CDR3 nucleotides are TGTGCCAGCAGCCGCGGGAGTGGTGAAAAACTGTTTTTT. The encoded protein is CASSRGSGEKLFF.

The chain is built from TRBV27 and TRBJ1-4, with 7 bases identical to TRBD1. Losses at the gene ends were 6 bases for V and 7 bases for J; bases not matched to a gene: 8. The CDR3 consists of 14 residues. The V gene's germline CDR1 is MNHEY and CDR2 SMNVEV (reference sequence). The chain's CDR3 is CASRNRGWSEKLFF. The CDR3 DNA follows: TGTGCCAGCAGGAACAGGGGATGGAGTGAAAAACTGTTTTTT.

In DNA form, the CDR3 reads TGCGCCAGCAGCTTGCAAGGGGGCCCCTACGAGCAGTACTTC. It codes for CASSLQGGPYEQYF. The chain has TRBV5-1 and TRBJ2-7, with 7 bases matching TRBD1. Germline V gene lookup returns CDR1 SGHRS and CDR2 YFSETQ. This CDR3 has 14 amino acids. V lost 1 base and J lost 2; bases outside the gene matches: 3.

The chain is built from TRBV15 and TRBJ1-5, with D maybe TRBD1 (6 bases). V gave up 1 base and J gave up 5 bases, with 9 bases separating them. CDR3 length equals 14 residues. Germline CDR1 is LNHNV and CDR2 is YYDKDF (reference sequence). CDR3 nucleotide sequence: TGTGCCACCAGCAGAGGAGGGGGTGATCAGCCCCAGCATTTT. Translating gives CATSRGGGDQPQHF.